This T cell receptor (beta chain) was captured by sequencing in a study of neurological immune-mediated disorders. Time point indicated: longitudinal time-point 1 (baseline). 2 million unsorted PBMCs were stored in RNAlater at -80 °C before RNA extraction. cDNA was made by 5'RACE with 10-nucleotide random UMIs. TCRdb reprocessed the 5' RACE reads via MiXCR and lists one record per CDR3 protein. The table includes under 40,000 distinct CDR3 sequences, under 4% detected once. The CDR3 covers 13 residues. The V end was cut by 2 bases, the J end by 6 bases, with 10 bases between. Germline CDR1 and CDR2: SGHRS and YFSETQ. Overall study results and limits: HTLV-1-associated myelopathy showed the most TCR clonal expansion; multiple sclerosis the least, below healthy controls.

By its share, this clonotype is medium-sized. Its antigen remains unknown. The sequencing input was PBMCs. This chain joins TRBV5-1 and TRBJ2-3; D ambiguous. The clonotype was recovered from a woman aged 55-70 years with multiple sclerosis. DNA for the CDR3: TGCGCCAGCAGCTTTAGTTTGGCGGATACGCAGTATTTT. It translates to CASSFSLADTQYF.